Listed here is a single T cell receptor beta chain. This record belongs to a study of cytomegalovirus exposure and HLA in healthy donors. Study context: The approximately 120 validation repertoires were reported in a later analysis to have been generated on the same platform as the roughly 680 first-cohort repertoires.

Sequencing was performed with immunoSEQ multiplex PCR; in TCRdb, only in-frame clones are kept and a portion is missing. The table shows over 110,000 clones, with more than 85% occurring only once. Germline V gives CDR1 SGHRS, CDR2 YFSETQ. This CDR3 comprises 15 residues. The V gene lost 0 bases and the J gene lost 7 bases, with 17 bases spanning the gap. Specimen: PBMCs. The receptor comes from a man aged 18 to 29 in good health and CMV-seropositive. The V call is TRBV5-1, the J call TRBJ2-7, with D possibly matching TRBD2 (6 bases). The CDR3 sequence: CASSLEPTGEGEQYF. The CDR3 DNA reads TGCGCCAGCAGCTTGGAACCCACGGGAGAAGGTGAGCAGTACTTC.